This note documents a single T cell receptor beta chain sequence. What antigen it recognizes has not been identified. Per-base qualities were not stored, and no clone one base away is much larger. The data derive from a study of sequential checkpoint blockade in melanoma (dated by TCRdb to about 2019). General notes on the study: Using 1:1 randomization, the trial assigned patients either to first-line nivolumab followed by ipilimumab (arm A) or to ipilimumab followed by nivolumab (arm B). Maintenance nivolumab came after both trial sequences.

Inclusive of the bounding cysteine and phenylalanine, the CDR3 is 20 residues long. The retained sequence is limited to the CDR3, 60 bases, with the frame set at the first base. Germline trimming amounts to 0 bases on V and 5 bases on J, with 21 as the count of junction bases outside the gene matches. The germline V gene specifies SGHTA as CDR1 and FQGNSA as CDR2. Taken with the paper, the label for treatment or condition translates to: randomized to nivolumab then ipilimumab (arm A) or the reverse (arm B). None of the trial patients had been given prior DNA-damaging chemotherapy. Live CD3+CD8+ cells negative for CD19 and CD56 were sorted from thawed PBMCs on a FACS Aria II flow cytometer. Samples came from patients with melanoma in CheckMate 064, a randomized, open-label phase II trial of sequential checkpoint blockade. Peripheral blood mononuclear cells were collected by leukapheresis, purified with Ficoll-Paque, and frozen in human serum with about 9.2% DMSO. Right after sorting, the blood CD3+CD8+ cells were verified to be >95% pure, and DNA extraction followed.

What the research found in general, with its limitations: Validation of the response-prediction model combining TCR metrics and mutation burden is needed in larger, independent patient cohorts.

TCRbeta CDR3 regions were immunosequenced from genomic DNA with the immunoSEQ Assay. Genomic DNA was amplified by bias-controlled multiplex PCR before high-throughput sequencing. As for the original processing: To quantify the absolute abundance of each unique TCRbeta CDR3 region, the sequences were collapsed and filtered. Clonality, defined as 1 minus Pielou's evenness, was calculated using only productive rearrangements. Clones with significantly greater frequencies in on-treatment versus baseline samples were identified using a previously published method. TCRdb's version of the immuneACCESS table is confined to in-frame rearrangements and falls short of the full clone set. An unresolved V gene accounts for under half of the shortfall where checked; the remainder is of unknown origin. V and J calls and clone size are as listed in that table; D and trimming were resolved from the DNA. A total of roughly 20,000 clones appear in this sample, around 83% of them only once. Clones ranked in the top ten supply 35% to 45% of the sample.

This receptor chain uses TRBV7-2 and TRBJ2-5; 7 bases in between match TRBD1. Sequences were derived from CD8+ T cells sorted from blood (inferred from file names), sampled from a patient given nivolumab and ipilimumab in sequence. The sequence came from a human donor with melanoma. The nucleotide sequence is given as TGTGCCAGCAGCTTAGCGAACCGAGACAGGGTTAAGGGATCAAGTGAGACCCAGTACTTC. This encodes CASSLANRDRVKGSSETQYF.